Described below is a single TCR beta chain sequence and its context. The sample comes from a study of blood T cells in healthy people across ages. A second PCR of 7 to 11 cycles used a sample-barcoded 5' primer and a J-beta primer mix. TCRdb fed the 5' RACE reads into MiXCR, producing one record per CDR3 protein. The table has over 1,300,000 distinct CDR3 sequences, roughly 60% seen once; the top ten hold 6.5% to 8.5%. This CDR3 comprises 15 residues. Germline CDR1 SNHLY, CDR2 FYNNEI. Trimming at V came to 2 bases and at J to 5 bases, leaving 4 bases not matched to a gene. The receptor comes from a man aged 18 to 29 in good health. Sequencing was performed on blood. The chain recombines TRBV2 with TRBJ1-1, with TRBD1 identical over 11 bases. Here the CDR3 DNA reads TGTGCCAGCAGTGAATTTGGGACAGGGGGGACTGAAGCTTTCTTT. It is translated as CASSEFGTGGTEAFF.